The rows below give T cell receptor beta chains drawn from one sample of a study of glioma-infiltrating T cells after dendritic cell vaccination. Measured with immunoSEQ multiplex PCR; TCRdb has only the in-frame clones, and not every one. In the table there are fewer than 100,000 clones, 65% to 90% of which are singletons. This sample comprised blood, obtained before dendritic cell vaccination. Source of these receptors: a human donor with glioblastoma. Both conserved end residues are part of each CDR3. The order of the fields is D gene, clone size, J gene, V gene, CDR3 DNA, CDR3 protein. The D gene is left open where the match is weak. Only part of the rows carry a size: once, few, many, or a class if the clone is expanded.

- | - | TRBJ2-7 | TRBV28 | TGTGCCAGCAGTTTAGCTATCCACGAGCAGTACTTC | CASSLAIHEQYF
- | - | TRBJ2-7 | TRBV6-5 | TGTGCCAGCAGTCCCGGGGCGGGGTCCTACGAGCAGTACTTC | CASSPGAGSYEQYF
- | - | TRBJ2-3 | TRBV7-9 | TGTGCCAGCAGCGTAGGAGGCACAGATACGCAGTATTTT | CASSVGGTDTQYF
- | - | TRBJ2-2 | TRBV2 | TGTGCCAGCCGACAGTCTATGAACACCGGGGAGCTGTTTTTT | CASRQSMNTGELFF
TRBD1 | - | TRBJ2-7 | TRBV7-2 | TGTGCCAGCAGCACGCGGCTTGGGACAGGTGATTTTTCCAACTACGAGCAGTACTTC | CASSTRLGTGDFSNYEQYF
- | - | TRBJ2-1 | TRBV7-6 | TGTGCCAGCAGCTTCTTGCAGGGGCACAATGAGCAGTTCTTC | CASSFLQGHNEQFF
TRBD1 | - | TRBJ2-7 | TRBV5-5 | TGTGCCAGCAGCGCGGACAGGCCAGCCTACGAGCAGTACTTC | CASSADRPAYEQYF
TRBD2 | - | TRBJ2-3 | TRBV28 | TGTGCCAGCGAACCCCAGGGGTTAGCGGGAGGGTTCACAGATACGCAGTATTTT | CASEPQGLAGGFTDTQYF
TRBD2 | - | TRBJ2-7 | TRBV9 | TGTGCCAGCAGCGTAGCCGCTAGCGGGAGGTACGAGCAGTACTTC | CASSVAASGRYEQYF
- | few | TRBJ1-5 | TRBV6-5 | TGTGCCAGCAGTTACGGGTCGGGGCCCCAGCATTTT | CASSYGSGPQHF
TRBD1 | - | TRBJ1-5 | TRBV5-1 | TGCGCCAGCAGCTTGGAGGGACAGGGTAATCAGCCCCAGCATTTT | CASSLEGQGNQPQHF
TRBD2 | - | TRBJ2-7 | TRBV28 | TGTGCCAGCAGTTTCGGGGGGGCCAACTCCTACGAGCAGTACTTC | CASSFGGANSYEQYF
- | - | TRBJ1-1 | TRBV7-7 | TGTGCCAGCAGCTTATTCCCGGACACTGAAGCTTTCTTT | CASSLFPDTEAFF
- | - | TRBJ1-2 | TRBV7-9 | TGTGCCAGCAGCCCCCTCCTTGGCTACACCTTC | CASSPLLGYTF
TRBD1 | - | TRBJ1-4 | TRBV5-1 | TGCGCCAGCAGCTTGGTTTCGGGACAGGCTAATGAAAAACTGTTTTTT | CASSLVSGQANEKLFF
TRBD1 | - | TRBJ1-2 | TRBV5-1 | TGCGCCAGCAGCTTGGCATCCGAAGGGACAGGGGTGGTGGGGGGCTACACCTTC | CASSLASEGTGVVGGYTF